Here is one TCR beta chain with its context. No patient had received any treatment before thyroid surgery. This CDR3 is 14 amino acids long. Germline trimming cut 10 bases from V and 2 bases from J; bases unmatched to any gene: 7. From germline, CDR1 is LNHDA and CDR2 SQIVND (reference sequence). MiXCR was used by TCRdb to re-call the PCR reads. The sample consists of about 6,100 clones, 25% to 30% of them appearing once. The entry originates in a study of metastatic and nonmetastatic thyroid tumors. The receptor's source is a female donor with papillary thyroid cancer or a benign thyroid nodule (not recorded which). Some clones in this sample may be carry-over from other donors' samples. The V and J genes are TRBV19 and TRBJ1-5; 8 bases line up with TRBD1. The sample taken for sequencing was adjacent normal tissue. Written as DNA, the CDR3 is TGTGCCACTACGACAGGGGAGGGCAATCAGCCCCAGCATTTT. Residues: CATTTGEGNQPQHF. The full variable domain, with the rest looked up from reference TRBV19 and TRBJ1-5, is DGGITQSPKYLFRKEGQNVTLSCEQNLNHDAMYWYRQDPGQGLRLIYYSQIVNDFQKGDIAEGYSVSREKKESFPLTVTSAQKNPTAFYLCATTTGEGNQPQHFGDGTRLSIL.